A single TCR beta chain is shown here with its context. These data originate in a study of blood T cell repertoires in COVID-19. About the research overall: Samples representing acute and convalescent COVID-19 were sourced from the United States, Italy and Spain.

The CDR3 is 15 amino acids. Germline CDR1 reads SGHTA; CDR2 reads FQGNSA. V lost 5 bases and J lost 0, with 8 bases in between. Measured with immunoSEQ multiplex PCR; TCRdb has only the in-frame clones, and not every one. Among a few hundred thousand clones listed, 88% were seen once. The sequenced sample was peripheral blood. This sequence originates from a man aged 55 to 69 who had recovered from COVID-19. The chain couples TRBV7-2 to TRBJ2-6, with D possibly TRBD2 on 6 matching bases. CDR3 in DNA: TGTGCCAGCAGCGGAGGGGACTCTGGGGCCAACGTCCTGACTTTC. Encoded protein: CASSGGDSGANVLTF.